These 14 T cell receptor beta chains came from one sample sequenced in a study of regulatory T cells in long-lasting Graves disease. Time point indicated: newly diagnosed GD, antithyroid drugs for less than 3 months. PBMC RNA was the source of the TCR library. Arm-PCR of CDR3 regions and iRepertoire HTBI primers were the basis on which TCR beta libraries were built. TCRdb re-analysed the multiplex PCR reads in MiXCR, keeping a single row per CDR3 protein. Of approximately 300,000 distinct CDR3 sequences listed, 18% were seen once; the top ten hold 35% to 45%. The sequenced sample was peripheral blood mononuclear cells (PBMCs), obtained at new diagnosis, from a patient treated with antithyroid drugs. These receptors were obtained from a female donor with Graves disease.

The rearrangement links TRBV20-1 to TRBJ1-5; TRBD1 agrees at 8 bases. From germline, CDR1 is DFQATT and CDR2 SNEGSKA (reference sequence). Losses at the gene ends were 6 bases for V and 4 bases for J; bases not matched to a gene: 5. The CDR3 runs to 13 residues. The CDR3 nucleotides read TGCAGTGCGGTGTGGGACAGGAATCAGCCCCAGCATTTT. It is translated as CSAVWDRNQPQHF.

The chain carries TRBV10-3 and TRBJ2-5, with D possibly TRBD1 on 5 matching bases. The CDR3 is 13 amino acids. The germline V gene encodes CDR1 ENHRY and CDR2 SYGVKD. V gave up 6 bases and J gave up 4 bases, with 12 bases separating them. The CDR3 DNA is TGTGCCATCAGCTTCGGAGACAGAGAGACCCAGTACTTC. Its protein product is CAISFGDRETQYF.

Regarding this clonotype: A far larger clone is one base from this, pointing to a likely read error. The rearrangement joins TRBV6-2 or TRBV6-3 to TRBJ2-7; 8 positions match TRBD1. J lost 2 bases, V lost 8 bases, and 8 bases had no gene match. Germline V CDR1 and CDR2: MNHEY, SVGEGT. This CDR3 region has 14 residues. CDR3 residues: CASGIWTGPYEQYF. CDR3 nucleotides: TGTGCCAGCGGTATATGGACAGGGCCCTACGAGCAGTACTTC.

The V gene is TRBV20-1, the J gene TRBJ2-3, with TRBD1 identical over 8 bases. The CDR3 covers 15 residues. The V gene end was trimmed by 5 bases and the J gene end by 0 bases; junction bases not matched to a gene: 7. CDR1 and CDR2 from the germline V gene are DFQATT and SNEGSKA (reference sequence). CDR3 region: CSAGGTGDSTDTQYF. CDR3 in DNA: TGCAGTGCTGGAGGGACAGGTGATAGCACAGATACGCAGTATTTT.

There are many counts of this clonotype. The V gene is TRBV6-2 or TRBV6-3, the J gene TRBJ2-7; no reliable D call. V was shortened by 5 bases and J by 2 bases, with 13 bases between the two germline ends. This CDR3 region has 14 residues. Germline CDR1 reads MNHEY; CDR2 reads SVGEGT. The CDR3 DNA reads TGTGCCAGCAGTGAGTACGGGCAACCCTACGAGCAGTACTTC. Translating gives CASSEYGQPYEQYF.

The J gene is TRBJ2-5, the V gene TRBV11-2; tentatively, D is TRBD1 or TRBD2 (5 bases each). Germline values: CDR1 SGHAT, CDR2 FQNNGV. The CDR3 loop spans 15 amino acids. The CDR3 is CAGSLVLGDQETQYF. The DNA for the CDR3 is TGTGCTGGCAGCTTAGTCTTGGGGGACCAAGAGACCCAGTACTTC.

In its sample, this clonotype was seen a few times. This sequence joins TRBV19 and TRBJ2-7; 12 bases line up with TRBD2. CDR3 length: 19 amino acids. In germline, CDR1 is LNHDA, CDR2 SQIVND (reference sequence). V lost 6 bases to trimming and J lost 3 bases; unmatched junction nucleotides: 18. The chain's CDR3 is CASRFPTSGRTRKHYEQYF. The CDR3 nucleotides read TGTGCCAGTAGATTCCCCACTAGCGGGAGGACCAGGAAACACTACGAGCAGTACTTC.

V gene TRBV6-5 combines with J gene TRBJ1-3, with D perhaps matching TRBD1 (5 bases). The CDR3 sequence is 15 residues long. Germline values: CDR1 MNHEY, CDR2 SVGAGI. V was cut by 0 bases and J by 2 bases, with 8 bases left in between. The CDR3 nucleotides are TGTGCCAGCAGTTACTCGCAGGGACCTGGAAACACCATATATTTT. This gives the protein CASSYSQGPGNTIYF.

The table lists this clonotype with many counts. The rearrangement links TRBV5-1 to TRBJ2-7; D is possibly TRBD2 (6 bases). Trimming removed 3 bases from V and 2 bases from J, with 18 bases in between. Germline assignment: CDR1 SGHRS and CDR2 YFSETQ. There are 16 residues in the CDR3. The CDR3 is CASSWRSGGVTYEQYF. In DNA form, the CDR3 reads TGCGCCAGCAGCTGGAGGTCTGGCGGGGTAACCTACGAGCAGTACTTC.

This clonotype was seen once. At one end, the junction sequence differs from germline, possibly due to a read error. J is TRBJ2-7 and V is TRBV11-3; D ambiguous. The CDR3 sequence is 17 residues long. Looked up from germline, CDR1 is SGHNT and CDR2 is YENEEA. The CDR3 nucleotides read TGTGCCAGCAGCTTACCCAACCGGGCCCCCCTATGCTACGAGCAGTCCTTC. Its translation is CASSLPNRAPLCYEQSF.

This rearrangement joins TRBV20-1 to TRBJ1-5; D is uncertain. There are 13 residues in the CDR3. Between the trimmed V and J ends, which lost 3 bases and 5 bases, there was a span of 11 bases. CDR1 and CDR2 (germline): DFQATT, SNEGSKA (reference sequence). The DNA for the CDR3 is TGCAGTGCTAGTCGCGGGGTCGATCAGCCCCAGCATTTT. Translating it yields CSASRGVDQPQHF.

V usage is TRBV20-1 and J usage is TRBJ1-1; no reliable D call. The V end lost 2 bases, the J end lost 4 bases, and 11 bases lay between the germline ends. This CDR3 region has 13 residues. Germline loops: CDR1 DFQATT, CDR2 SNEGSKA (reference sequence). In DNA, the CDR3 is TGCAGTGCTAGAAGAAATCGGGGCACTGAAGCTTTCTTT. It specifies CSARRNRGTEAFF.

This clonotype was counted at least ten times. The chain is built from TRBV27 and TRBJ2-7; 11 positions agree with TRBD2. This CDR3 has 14 residues. Germline V gene data show CDR1 as MNHEY and CDR2 as SMNVEV (reference sequence). J was trimmed by 5 bases and V by 3 bases; bases with no gene match: 3. The CDR3, as DNA: TGTGCCAGCAGTTTTAGCGGGAGGGCCCACGAGCAGTACTTC. Translation gives CASSFSGRAHEQYF.

Ten or more counts support this clonotype. The chain employs TRBV28 and TRBJ2-6; D is perhaps TRBD2 (6 bases). Trimming stripped 3 bases from V and 0 bases from J, with 12 bases between. The CDR3 consists of 17 residues. Germline CDR1 and CDR2: MDHEN and SYDVKM. The CDR3 sequence: CASSLAGPSSGANVLTF. Here the CDR3 DNA reads TGTGCCAGCAGTTTGGCGGGGCCGAGCTCTGGGGCCAACGTCCTGACTTTC.